This paragraph reports one T cell receptor beta chain. Its cognate antigen is unknown. Clones were sequenced by immunoSEQ multiplex PCR, and TCRdb holds only the in-frame ones, with some missing. The sample lists about 24,000 clones; 85% to 95% were seen once. Sequencing was done directly on freshly isolated, uncultured memory T cells. This entry is derived from a study of CD4 T cell repertoires in COVID-19. Study results and limitations: Between roughly 6.5 and 28% of SARS-CoV-2 clonotypes also appeared in SARS-CoV and/or HKU1 spike cultures.

This CDR3 contains 14 residues. The V and J ends lost 5 bases and 3 bases, in that order; junction bases with no gene match: 2. Germline CDR1 is SGHVS and CDR2 is FQNEAQ. The input for sequencing was circulating follicular helper CD4+ T cells (cTfh) from blood, taken before the COVID-19 pandemic. This TCR was recovered from a human donor who had COVID-19. The chain has TRBV7-8 and TRBJ2-7, with 12 bases that match TRBD2. CDR3 nucleotides: TGTGCCAGCAGCGAGACTAGCGGGAGCTACGAGCAGTACTTC. The encoded protein is CASSETSGSYEQYF.